This is a list of T cell receptor beta chains from one sample in a study of cytomegalovirus exposure and HLA in healthy donors. Sequencing used immunoSEQ multiplex PCR; TCRdb keeps in-frame clones, though not all of them. The table has tens of thousands of clones, less than 65% seen once. The material sequenced was PBMCs. These receptors all stem from a woman in her 30s in good health and CMV-seropositive. Both conserved end residues are part of each CDR3. A D gene is named only where the DNA matches it firmly. Clone size, where shown, is once, few, many, or a class for clones that have expanded.

>TRBJ2-5|TRBV13|few|TRBD1
TGTGCCAGCAGCTCTCAGACAGGGTCAGAGACCCAGTACTTC
CASSSQTGSETQYF
>TRBJ2-7|TRBV5-6|NA|TRBD1
TGTGCCAGCAGCCTCTTTGTGGGACAGGGATTATACGAGCAGTACTTC
CASSLFVGQGLYEQYF
>TRBJ2-1|TRBV27|NA|NA
TGTGCCAGCAGCCAGGACTGGCTGGGCAATGAGCAGTTCTTC
CASSQDWLGNEQFF
>TRBJ2-3|TRBV7-9|few|TRBD1
TGTGCCAGCAGCCCCGGACAGGGGGCTTCAGATACGCAGTATTTT
CASSPGQGASDTQYF
>TRBJ1-2|TRBV19|few|TRBD1
TGTGCCAGTAGTATAGACCCGACAGGGGGCTATGGCTACACCTTC
CASSIDPTGGYGYTF
>TRBJ2-7|TRBV15|NA|NA
TGTGCCACCAGCATTGCGGGCCTGCCGGGGGAGCAGTACTTC
CATSIAGLPGEQYF
>TRBJ2-3|TRBV7-8|few|TRBD2
TGTGCCAGCAGCGAAACTAGCGGGGGGCCAGATACGCAGTATTTT
CASSETSGGPDTQYF
>TRBJ2-1|TRBV5-1|NA|TRBD2
TGCGCCAGCAGCCCAAAGACTAGCGGGGGGGCAGGTGAGCAGTTCTTC
CASSPKTSGGAGEQFF
>TRBJ1-1|TRBV11-2|once|NA
TGTGCCAGCAGCTTAGTACCCTCGGAGGACACTGAAGCTTTCTTT
CASSLVPSEDTEAFF
>TRBJ1-6|TRBV27|NA|NA
TGTGCCAGCAGTCCGGACACGGGCGACAATTCACCCCTCCACTTT
CASSPDTGDNSPLHF
>TRBJ1-1|TRBV27|few|NA
TGTGCCAGCAGGCCGGGACACCTGATACCGAACACTGAAGCTTTCTTT
CASRPGHLIPNTEAFF
>TRBJ2-2|TRBV5-4|NA|NA
TGTGCCAGCAGCTCAGAGTTGGGGGCCGACGGGGAGCTGTTTTTT
CASSSELGADGELFF
>TRBJ2-7|TRBV18|NA|NA
TGTGCCAGCTCACTAAACCAGTACGAGCAGTACTTC
CASSLNQYEQYF
>TRBJ1-4|TRBV30|NA|TRBD1
TGTGCCTGGAGTGCGGGACAGGGGAATGAAAAACTGTTTTTT
CAWSAGQGNEKLFF
>TRBJ1-1|TRBV5-1|few|TRBD1
TGCGCCAGCAGCGCGAGACAGGGGCCAGGGGCTGAAGCTTTCTTT
CASSARQGPGAEAFF
>TRBJ2-5|TRBV5-1|NA|NA
TGCGCCAGCAGCTCCGGGCCCCCAGGGCTCCAAGAGACCCAGTACTTC
CASSSGPPGLQETQYF
>TRBJ2-3|TRBV9|NA|NA
TGTGCCAGCAGCGTAATGGGCCTTCTCGATACAGATACGCAGTATTTT
CASSVMGLLDTDTQYF
>TRBJ2-7|TRBV23-1|few|NA
TGCGCCAGCCCCCGGGGAGTGAGGTGCGTGTACGAGCAGTACTTC
CASPRGVRCVYEQYF
>TRBJ2-3|TRBV29-1|few|TRBD2
TGCAGCGTAGCGGGGTGGGACCCAGATACGCAGTATTTT
CSVAGWDPDTQYF
>TRBJ1-1|TRBV7-2|NA|TRBD1
TGTGCCAGCAGGAGGACAGGTCGTGTGGTGAACACTGAAGCTTTCTTT
CASRRTGRVVNTEAFF
>TRBJ1-3|TRBV6-5|NA|NA
TGTGCCAGCAGTTCCCCGACAGGCTACTCTGGAAACACCATATATTTT
CASSSPTGYSGNTIYF
>TRBJ2-7|TRBV6-5|NA|TRBD2
TGTGCCGGCCTTGGGACTACCCCCTACGAGCAGTACTTC
CAGLGTTPYEQYF
>TRBJ2-2|TRBV10-3|NA|NA
TGTGCCATCAGTGAGCGGGGGAACACCGGGGAGCTGTTTTTT
CAISERGNTGELFF
>TRBJ2-7|TRBV15|NA|NA
TGTGCCACCAGCAGCGGCAGGAACTACGAGCAGTACTTC
CATSSGRNYEQYF
>TRBJ1-1|TRBV20-1|few|NA
TGCAGTGCTAGGCGGACAGCTGAAGCTTTCTTT
CSARRTAEAFF
>TRBJ1-2|TRBV7-9|NA|TRBD1
TGTGCCAGCAGCCGTACAGGGGAAAGCTACACCTTC
CASSRTGESYTF
>TRBJ2-2|TRBV6-5|NA|TRBD2
TGTGCCAGCAGTTACGCCCCTAGCGGTGGTACCGGGGAGCTGTTTTTT
CASSYAPSGGTGELFF
>TRBJ1-6|TRBV6-1|NA|NA
TGTGCCAGCAGTGAAGGGACACCGGGCAATTCACCCCTCCACTTT
CASSEGTPGNSPLHF
>TRBJ1-1|TRBV7-8|NA|NA
TGTGCCAGCAGCGGTGGGCTGAACACTGAAGCTTTCTTT
CASSGGLNTEAFF
>TRBJ1-2|TRBV18|NA|NA
TGTGCCAGCTCACTGCAGGGTAGCTACACCTTC
CASSLQGSYTF
>TRBJ2-1|TRBV4-3|few|NA
TGCGCCAGCCGACGACTCTATGGGGGGGCCGTTGATGAGCAGTTCTTC
CASRRLYGGAVDEQFF
>TRBJ2-6|TRBV5-5|NA|NA
TGTGCCAGCAGGGACTTGGCTGGGGCCAACGTCCTGACTTTC
CASRDLAGANVLTF
>TRBJ2-7|TRBV29-1|NA|TRBD1
TGCAGCGCACGACAGGGGTTCGGCTACGAGCAGTACTTC
CSARQGFGYEQYF
>TRBJ1-1|TRBV6-5|NA|TRBD1
TGTGCCAGCAGTTATGCACGGACAGGGCACACTGAAGCTTTCTTT
CASSYARTGHTEAFF
>TRBJ1-6|TRBV6-5|NA|NA
TGTGCCAGCAGTTACTCCGAGGCCTCACCCCTCCACTTT
CASSYSEASPLHF
>TRBJ2-3|TRBV7-9|NA|TRBD1
TGTGCCAGCAGCTCCACAGGGGAAATCACAGATACGCAGTATTTT
CASSSTGEITDTQYF
>TRBJ2-2|TRBV28|NA|NA
TGTGCCAGCATCCTACAGGGGAACACCGGGGAGCTGTTTTTT
CASILQGNTGELFF
>TRBJ2-1|TRBV10-2|NA|TRBD2
TGCGCCAGCAGCCTGGGACTAGCGGGTTACAATGAGCAGTTCTTC
CASSLGLAGYNEQFF
>TRBJ2-3|TRBV28|NA|NA
TGTGCCAGCAGTCCCCGCGGGGTGACAGATACGCAGTATTTT
CASSPRGVTDTQYF
>TRBJ1-1|TRBV6-1|NA|NA
TGTGCCAGCAGAGACTACTTGAGGAACACTGAAGCTTTCTTT
CASRDYLRNTEAFF
>TRBJ1-1|TRBV5-1|NA|TRBD1
TGCGCCAGCAGCATGACAGGGGACATAACCACTGAAGCTTTCTTT
CASSMTGDITTEAFF
>TRBJ1-2|TRBV27|NA|TRBD1
TGTGCCAGCAGCCCGGACAGGGGATCTAACTATGGCTACACCTTC
CASSPDRGSNYGYTF
>TRBJ1-4|TRBV5-1|few|TRBD1
TGCGCCAGCAGTTCAGGACAGGGCTGGGAAAAACTGTTTTTT
CASSSGQGWEKLFF
>TRBJ2-1|TRBV7-8|NA|TRBD2
TGTGCCAGCAGCTTCACCCCGGGGCTAGCGGGGGGGAACGAGCAGTTCTTC
CASSFTPGLAGGNEQFF
>TRBJ2-7|TRBV7-2|NA|TRBD2
TGTGCCAGCAGCTTAGTGACTAGCGGGGGATACGAGCAGTACTTC
CASSLVTSGGYEQYF
>TRBJ2-2|TRBV15|NA|TRBD2
TGTGCCACCAGTAAGGGTGGCGGGGGCACCGGGGAGCTGTTTTTT
CATSKGGGGTGELFF
>TRBJ2-2|TRBV18|NA|NA
TGTGCCAGCTCACCCCCCGCTAGGGCCACCGGGGAGCTGTTCTTT
CASSPPARATGELFF
>TRBJ1-6|TRBV19|NA|NA
TGTGCCAGTACTCCGGGAGGAAATCCAGGGGTCACCCTCCACTTT
CASTPGGNPGVTLHF
>TRBJ1-4|TRBV11-2|NA|NA
TGTGCCAGCAGCTCGCAGGGGAGTGAAAAACTGTTTTTT
CASSSQGSEKLFF
>TRBJ1-1|TRBV15|NA|NA
TGTGCCACCAGCACCCGGCCGGGGAATGAAGCTTTCTTT
CATSTRPGNEAFF
>TRBJ2-5|TRBV15|NA|NA
TGTGCCACCAGCAGAGAAGGGGGGGGCGGGGAGACCCAGTACTTC
CATSREGGGGETQYF
>TRBJ2-7|TRBV19|NA|TRBD1
TGTGCCAGTAGTAGGGGACAGGGGGTCTACGAGCAGTACTTC
CASSRGQGVYEQYF
>TRBJ2-3|TRBV4-1|NA|TRBD2
TGCGCCAGCAGCCCACTAGCGAGGGCCACAGATACGCAGTATTTT
CASSPLARATDTQYF
>TRBJ2-7|TRBV9|NA|NA
TGTGCCAGCAGCGTAGGTGAGACCTACGAGCAGTACTTC
CASSVGETYEQYF
>TRBJ1-3|TRBV4-1|NA|NA
TGCGCCAGCAGCCAAGATGACTTCTCTGGAAACACCATATATTTT
CASSQDDFSGNTIYF